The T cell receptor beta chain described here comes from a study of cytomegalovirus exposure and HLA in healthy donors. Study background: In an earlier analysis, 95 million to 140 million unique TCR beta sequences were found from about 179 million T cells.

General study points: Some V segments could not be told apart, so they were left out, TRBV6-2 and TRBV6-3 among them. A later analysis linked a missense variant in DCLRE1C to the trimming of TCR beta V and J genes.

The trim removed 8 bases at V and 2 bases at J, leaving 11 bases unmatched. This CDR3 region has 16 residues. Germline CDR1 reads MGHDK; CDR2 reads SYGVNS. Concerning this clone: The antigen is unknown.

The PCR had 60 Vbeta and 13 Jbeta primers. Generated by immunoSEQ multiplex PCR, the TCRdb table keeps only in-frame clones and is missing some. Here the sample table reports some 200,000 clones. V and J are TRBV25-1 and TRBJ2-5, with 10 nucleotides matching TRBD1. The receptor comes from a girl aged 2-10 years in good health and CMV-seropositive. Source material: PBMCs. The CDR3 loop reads CASQTGGLLGQETQYF. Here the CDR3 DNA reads TGTGCCAGCCAGACAGGGGGCTTATTGGGACAAGAGACCCAGTACTTC.